What follows are 28 T cell receptor beta chains derived from one specimen sequenced in a study of blood T cell repertoires in COVID-19. Assay: immunoSEQ multiplex PCR; the TCRdb copy retains only in-frame clones and omits some. The data hold approximately 240,000 clones, with about nine tenths observed a single time. Sequencing input: peripheral blood. The receptors come from a man aged 30 to 39 with COVID-19, enrolled during active disease.

The chain combines TRBV21-1 with TRBJ2-3; the table gives TRBD2 as D, unverified against the DNA. TRBV21-1 is recorded as a pseudogene. The CDR3 covers 13 residues. In DNA form, the CDR3 reads TGTGCCAGCATTCGGGACTGCACAGATACGCAGTATTTT. This codes for CASIRDCTDTQYF.

This clone was observed a single time. The chain couples TRBV7-6 to TRBJ1-1; TRBD1 might be the D (5 bases). V was pared by 2 bases and J by 2 bases, with 12 bases between. The CDR3 contains 15 residues. Germline V gene sequence: CDR1 SGHVS, CDR2 FNYEAQ. CDR3 in amino acids: CASSLNAQGNTEAFF. The CDR3 nucleotides read TGTGCCAGCAGCTTAAATGCGCAGGGTAACACTGAAGCTTTCTTT.

The rearrangement links TRBV6-2 or TRBV6-3 to TRBJ1-4; D is possibly TRBD1 (6 bases). CDR3 size: 15 residues. Germline loops: CDR1 MNHEY, CDR2 SVGEGT. V was shortened by 5 bases and J by 0 bases, with 10 bases between the two germline ends. The chain's CDR3 is CASSLSGATNEKLFF. Written as DNA, the CDR3 is TGTGCCAGCAGTCTCTCAGGGGCAACTAATGAAAAACTGTTTTTT.

This clone was observed a few times. The chain employs TRBV7-4 and TRBJ1-6, with D uncertain. The CDR3 consists of 14 residues. Germline assignment: CDR1 SGHVT and CDR2 SQSDAQ. Trimming cost V 5 bases and J 8 bases, with 13 bases left between them. CDR3 region: CASSHLVEDSPLHF. CDR3 sequence (DNA): TGTGCCAGCAGCCATTTGGTAGAGGATTCACCCCTCCACTTT.

The chain links TRBV5-1 to TRBJ1-1; 8 positions agree with TRBD1. The junction had 7 bases not matched to a gene; V was cut back by 3 bases and J by 6 bases. Germline values: CDR1 SGHRS, CDR2 YFSETQ. This CDR3 spans 14 amino acids. The CDR3 DNA reads as TGCGCCAGCAGCTACGACAGGGGCAGCGCTGAAGCTTTCTTT. Translating gives CASSYDRGSAEAFF.

The chain links TRBV5-1 to TRBJ2-3, with TRBD2 matching 10 bases. V lost 3 bases and J lost 0; bases outside the gene matches: 4. Germline CDR1 is SGHRS and CDR2 is YFSETQ. This CDR3 region has 16 residues. CDR3: CASSSKLAGSTDTQYF. The DNA of the CDR3 is TGCGCCAGCAGCTCAAAACTAGCGGGGAGCACAGATACGCAGTATTTT. Drawing the rest from reference TRBV5-1 and TRBJ2-3, the complete variable domain is KAGVTQTPRYLIKTRGQQVTLSCSPISGHRSVSWYQQTPGQGLQFLFEYFSETQRNKGNFPGRFSGRQFSNSRSEMNVSTLELGDSALYLCASSSKLAGSTDTQYFGPGTRLTVL.

This clone was counted a single time. The chain employs TRBV6-5 and TRBJ1-1; 7 bases align to TRBD1. CDR1 is MNHEY, CDR2 SVGAGI, per germline. The CDR3 covers 14 residues. Trimming took 5 bases from V and 3 from J; bases not matched to a gene: 6. The CDR3 reads CASSNWDRYTEAFF. DNA of the CDR3: TGTGCCAGCAGTAACTGGGACAGATACACTGAAGCTTTCTTT.

This rearrangement joins TRBV6-5 to TRBJ1-6, with 7 nucleotides matching TRBD1. CDR3 length: 15 amino acids. Germline lookup yields CDR1 MNHEY and CDR2 SVGAGI. Trimming cost V 6 bases and J 0 bases; bases outside gene matches: 2. The CDR3, as DNA: TGTGCCAGCAGCCGGGACAGCTCCTATAATTCACCCCTCCACTTT. Amino acids: CASSRDSSYNSPLHF.

The rearrangement joins TRBV5-1 to TRBJ1-2, with 12 nucleotides matching TRBD1. Germline trimming cut 6 bases from V and 6 bases from J; bases unmatched to any gene: 9. The CDR3 contains 15 residues. CDR1 SGHRS and CDR2 YFSETQ come from the germline V gene. In nucleotides, the CDR3 is TGCGCCAGCACCCGGGACAGGGGGCCCTGGGATGGCTACACCTTC. Residues: CASTRDRGPWDGYTF.

The genes are TRBV11-3 and TRBJ2-1; TRBD2 matches 14 bases. Germline V gives CDR1 SGHNT, CDR2 YENEEA. This CDR3 is 16 amino acids long. After removal of 5 bases from V and 3 bases from J, the junction contained 3 bases not matched to a gene. CDR3 DNA: TGTGCCAGCAGCCTCGGGACTAGCGGGGGCTACAATGAGCAGTTCTTC. Translation: CASSLGTSGGYNEQFF.

This chain connects TRBV4-2 to TRBJ1-2, with TRBD1 matching 7 bases. Germline values: CDR1 LGHNA, CDR2 YNFKEQ. The V gene end was trimmed by 2 bases and the J gene end by 2 bases; junction bases not matched to a gene: 5. The CDR3 length is 15 residues. The CDR3 nucleotides read TGTGCCAGCAGCCAACAGAGGGACAGCAACTATGGCTACACCTTC. Its translation: CASSQQRDSNYGYTF.

The chain joins TRBV20-1 to TRBJ1-4; D not certain. Trimming stripped 3 bases from V and 7 bases from J, with 6 bases between. The CDR3 is 11 residues long. Germline lookup yields CDR1 DFQATT and CDR2 SNEGSKA (reference sequence). Here the CDR3 reads CSARAVEKLFF. The DNA of the CDR3 is TGCAGTGCTAGGGCGGTTGAAAAACTGTTTTTT.

The V call is TRBV29-1, the J call TRBJ1-1, with D hard to call. The CDR3 has 16 amino acids. The V end was cut by 1 base, the J end by 5 bases, with 20 bases between. The germline V gene has CDR1 SQVTM and CDR2 ANQGSEA. CDR3 amino acids: CSVEAPWGGRATEAFF. The CDR3 nucleotides read TGCAGCGTTGAAGCCCCATGGGGAGGGAGGGCAACTGAAGCTTTCTTT.

The chain couples TRBV5-1 to TRBJ1-6; TRBD1 matches 7 bases. V trimming: 4 bases; J trimming: 5 bases; junction bases outside the gene matches: 12. This CDR3 region has 17 residues. The germline gives CDR1 SGHRS, CDR2 YFSETQ. The CDR3 reads CASSQNDRVGNNSPLHF. The CDR3 DNA is TGCGCCAGCAGCCAGAATGACAGGGTTGGAAATAATTCACCCCTCCACTTT.

The chain has TRBV27 and TRBJ1-6, with 11 bases aligning to TRBD1. The CDR3 spans 16 residues. The J segment lost 9 bases and the V segment lost 4 bases, leaving 8 bases of the junction unmatched. CDR1 and CDR2 from the germline V gene are MNHEY and SMNVEV (reference sequence). CDR3 in DNA: TGTGCCAGCAGTTCCATCGGGACAGGGGGAAGTTCACCCCTCCACTTT. It specifies CASSSIGTGGSSPLHF.

The rearrangement joins TRBV3-1 (or the pseudogene TRBV3-2) to TRBJ2-7; D is ambiguous. This CDR3 is built from 12 residues. V shed 1 base and J shed 2 bases, with 3 bases lying between them. Germline values: CDR1 LGHDT, CDR2 YNNKEL (reference sequence). The CDR3 reads CASSQVAYEQYF. The CDR3 DNA is TGTGCCAGCAGCCAAGTCGCCTACGAGCAGTACTTC.

The chain joins TRBV27 to TRBJ1-2; 8 nucleotides line up with TRBD1. CDR3 size: 14 residues. The germline CDR1 and CDR2 sequences are MNHEY and SMNVEV (reference sequence). J was trimmed by 6 bases and V by 4 bases; bases with no gene match: 7. CDR3 protein: CASSSGQGSDGYTF. The CDR3 coding sequence is TGTGCCAGCAGTTCCGGACAGGGCTCCGATGGCTACACCTTC.

V gene TRBV5-1 combines with J gene TRBJ1-4; tentative D call: TRBD1 (5 bases). Germline V CDR1 and CDR2: SGHRS, YFSETQ. The V end was cut by 5 bases, the J end by 0 bases, with 14 bases between. The length of the CDR3 is 16 residues. CDR3: CASRSTAGATNEKLFF. The CDR3 DNA reads TGCGCCAGCAGATCGACAGCAGGAGCAACTAATGAAAAACTGTTTTTT.

V and J are TRBV10-2 and TRBJ1-6, with D possibly being TRBD1 (5 bases). Germline V CDR1 and CDR2: WSHSY, SAAADI. The CDR3 is made up of 14 amino acids. V was trimmed by 4 bases and J by 9 bases, leaving 13 bases between them. CDR3 amino acids: CASSVDQGSSPLHF. CDR3 sequence (DNA): TGCGCCAGCAGTGTGGACCAGGGATCTTCACCCCTCCACTTT.

This clone came up a few times. V gene TRBV5-5 combines with J gene TRBJ2-1, with TRBD1 identical over 8 bases. This CDR3 has 13 residues. J lost 8 bases, V lost 4 bases, and 5 bases had no gene match. CDR1 and CDR2 (germline): SGHKS, YYEKEE (reference sequence). CDR3 residues: CASSPDRAYEQFF. As DNA, the CDR3 is TGTGCCAGCAGCCCGGACAGGGCCTATGAGCAGTTCTTC.

J is TRBJ1-5 and V is TRBV5-5; TRBD1 aligns across 10 bases. V was pared by 4 bases and J by 2 bases, with 0 bases of the junction left unmatched. The V gene's germline CDR1 is SGHKS and CDR2 YYEKEE (reference sequence). The CDR3 totals 14 residues. CDR3 loop: CASSGTGGNQPQHF. CDR3 DNA: TGTGCCAGCAGCGGGACAGGGGGCAATCAGCCCCAGCATTTT.

CDR3 DNA sequence: TGTGCCAGCAGTTTAAATTTTCGGTCTGAAGCTTTCTTT. Amino acids: CASSLNFRSEAFF. The rearrangement joins TRBV12-3 or TRBV12-4 to TRBJ1-1, with no clear D. The V gene lost 2 bases and the J gene lost 6 bases, with 10 bases spanning the gap. This CDR3 comprises 13 residues.

This chain joins TRBV6-6 and TRBJ2-7; 7 nucleotides agree with TRBD1. There are 16 residues in the CDR3. V was clipped by 7 bases and J by 0 bases; unmatched bases: 12. From germline, CDR1 is MNHNY and CDR2 SVGAGI (reference sequence). CDR3 sequence: CASNPTGFLSSYEQYF. DNA for the CDR3: TGTGCCAGCAACCCGACAGGGTTCCTTAGCTCCTACGAGCAGTACTTC.

This chain links TRBV21-1 with TRBJ1-6. TRBV21-1 is marked as a pseudogene. This CDR3 comprises 15 residues. The DNA for the CDR3 is TGTGCCAGCAGACCCAAAGCCTCCTATAATTCACCCCTCCACTTT. Residues: CASRPKASYNSPLHF.

The gene calls are TRBV9 and TRBJ2-3, with 11 bases that match TRBD2. V gave up 4 bases and J gave up 1 base; unmatched junction bases: 5. This CDR3 has 16 residues. The germline V gene has CDR1 SGDLS and CDR2 YYNGEE. CDR3 nucleotides: TGTGCCAGCAGCTACACTAGCGGGGGCCGCACAGATACGCAGTATTTT. It yields the protein CASSYTSGGRTDTQYF.

The CDR3 loop reads CASSLVGTGNEKLFF. The CDR3 DNA sequence: TGTGCCAGCAGCTTAGTTGGGACAGGCAATGAAAAACTGTTTTTT. This rearrangement joins TRBV11-1 to TRBJ1-4; the match to TRBD1 covers 8 bases. In germline, CDR1 is SGHAT, CDR2 FQDESV (reference sequence). Trimming cost V 1 base and J 5 bases; bases outside gene matches: 3. The CDR3 sequence is 15 residues long.

The chain uses TRBV5-6 and TRBJ2-2, with 7 positions matching TRBD1. The J segment lost 5 bases and the V segment lost 4 bases, leaving 5 bases of the junction unmatched. CDR3 length: 14 amino acids. CDR1 and CDR2 from the germline V gene are SGHDT and YYEEEE. CDR3 in DNA: TGTGCCAGCAGCGGGACAGTTCAGACCGGGGAGCTGTTTTTT. Protein sequence: CASSGTVQTGELFF.

This clone appeared a single time. The chain recombines TRBV6-5 with TRBJ1-1; D unclear. The V gene lost 10 bases and the J gene lost 3 bases, with 12 bases spanning the gap. Germline assignment: CDR1 MNHEY and CDR2 SVGAGI. This CDR3 is built from 12 residues. This CDR3 is CATWRFDTEAFF. The CDR3 nucleotides are TGTGCCACCTGGAGATTTGACACTGAAGCTTTCTTT.